The 5 T cell receptor beta chains presented below share a single source sample, sequenced in a study of cytomegalovirus exposure and HLA in healthy donors. PCR primers comprised 60 Vbeta and 13 Jbeta primers. Libraries were prepared by immunoSEQ multiplex PCR; TCRdb keeps only in-frame clonotypes and omits some of them. This sample has hundreds of thousands of clones, with roughly 70% found just once. Input material: PBMCs. Receptors originate from a female donor in good health and CMV-seronegative.

Concerning this clone: The sample carries other DNA sequences with the same CDR3. This chain joins TRBV6-1 and TRBJ1-2; no reliable D call. The CDR3 contains 12 residues. V was trimmed by 6 bases and J by 1 base, leaving 6 bases between them. The germline CDR1 and CDR2 sequences are MNHNS and SASEGT. CDR3 in amino acids: CASRTGNYGYTF. For the CDR3, the DNA is TGTGCCAGCAGGACTGGTAACTATGGCTACACCTTC.

V is TRBV21-1 and J is TRBJ1-1. TRBV21-1 is listed as a pseudogene. CDR3 size: 16 residues. The CDR3 sequence is CASSKETSGGNTEAFF. Here the CDR3 DNA reads TGTGCCAGCAGCAAAGAGACTTCCGGGGGAAACACTGAAGCTTTCTTT.

The CDR3, as DNA: TGTGCCAGCAGCCTATCGGGACTAGCATCCGGGGAGCTGTTTTTT. It yields the protein CASSLSGLASGELFF. This sequence joins TRBV6-5 and TRBJ2-2; 9 bases are shared with TRBD2. The CDR3 covers 15 residues. The J segment lost 6 bases and the V segment lost 6 bases, leaving 8 bases of the junction unmatched. Looked up from germline, CDR1 is MNHEY and CDR2 is SVGAGI.

This clone was observed a few times. The chain uses TRBV19 and TRBJ2-1; TRBD1 matches 8 bases. Germline CDR1 LNHDA, CDR2 SQIVND (reference sequence). This CDR3 is built from 14 residues. V shed 6 bases and J 5 bases; nucleotides not matched to a gene: 6. The CDR3: CASRTGALNNEQFF. CDR3 nucleotide sequence: TGTGCCAGTAGGACAGGGGCTCTAAACAATGAGCAGTTCTTC.

This chain connects TRBV9 to TRBJ1-1; 7 nucleotides align to TRBD1. The CDR3 loop spans 15 amino acids. The V segment lost 3 bases and the J segment 3 bases; nucleotides outside the gene matches: 8. The germline V gene has CDR1 SGDLS and CDR2 YYNGEE. CDR3 in amino acids: CASSATGLPYTEAFF. The CDR3 DNA sequence: TGTGCCAGCAGCGCGACAGGGCTACCTTACACTGAAGCTTTCTTT.